Listed below are T cell receptor beta chains from one sample, sequenced in a study of blood T cell repertoires in COVID-19. Here immunoSEQ multiplex PCR was the method, and the copy in TCRdb shows in-frame clones only, minus some. Of 160,000 or so clones in the sample, 79% were seen once. The sample was peripheral blood. The source of these receptors is a woman in her sixties with COVID-19, enrolled during active disease. The CDR3 runs from the conserved cysteine through the conserved F or W. Each record gives: J gene, D gene, V gene, clone size, CDR3 DNA, CDR3 protein. A D gene is named only where the DNA matches it firmly. A row's size may be missing; if present it is once, few, many or a size class.

TRBJ1-3	-	TRBV14	-	TGTGCCAGCAGCACACAGCTCTTCTCTGGAAACACCATATATTTT	CASSTQLFSGNTIYF
TRBJ1-2	-	TRBV6-7	-	TGTGCCAGCATCCTACGACAGCGACAACAAACTAACTATGGCTACACCTTC	CASILRQRQQTNYGYTF
TRBJ2-5	TRBD2	TRBV6-6	-	TGTGCCAGCAGAGGTTCTAGCGGGGGGGCCGAGGAGACCCAGTACTTC	CASRGSSGGAEETQYF
TRBJ2-2	TRBD1	TRBV7-2	once	TGTGCCAGCAGCTTAGCTAAATTGTCGTGGGACAGGCGGCACCCCGGGGAGCTGTTTTTT	CASSLAKLSWDRRHPGELFF
TRBJ1-1	-	TRBV6-4	-	TGTGCCAGCAGTGACTTTTATCAGGTTTTCTTT	CASSDFYQVFF
TRBJ1-4	TRBD1	TRBV13	few	TGTGCCAGCAGCTTAGGGGTAACAGGGGAGGAAAAACTGTTTTTT	CASSLGVTGEEKLFF
TRBJ2-3	TRBD2	TRBV4-1	-	TGCGCCAGCGCAACTAGCGGGGGGCTTACAGATACGCAGTATTTT	CASATSGGLTDTQYF
TRBJ2-2	TRBD1	TRBV28	-	TGTGCCAGCAGTTACGACAGGGGTTTTTCCGGGGAGCTGTTTTTT	CASSYDRGFSGELFF
TRBJ2-3	TRBD1	TRBV18	-	TGTGCCAGCTCATCGACAGGGATCACAGATACGCAGTATTTT	CASSSTGITDTQYF
TRBJ1-5	-	TRBV6-5	once	TGTGCCACCAGTAAAACAGGGATTAGCAATCAGCCCCAGCATTTT	CATSKTGISNQPQHF
TRBJ1-1	-	TRBV5-6	few	TGTGCCAGCAGCTTGTATCGGGAACTCTTGAACACTGAAGCTTTCTTT	CASSLYRELLNTEAFF
TRBJ2-4	TRBD1	TRBV12-3/TRBV12-4	-	TGTGCCAGCAGTTTAGACAGGGGAAACATTCAGTACTTC	CASSLDRGNIQYF
TRBJ2-5	TRBD2	TRBV7-2	once	TGTGCCAGCAGTCCTTCATCCACGGGGGGGCGGGCGACCCAGTACTTC	CASSPSSTGGRATQYF
TRBJ2-7	-	TRBV7-8	-	TGTGCCAGCAGCTTCAGGAATCCCCTAAATACCTACGAGCAGTACTTC	CASSFRNPLNTYEQYF
TRBJ2-7	-	TRBV19	-	TGTGCCAGTAGTAATGGGCAACCCACCTACGAGCAGTACTTC	CASSNGQPTYEQYF
TRBJ2-2	-	TRBV5-4	-	TGTGCCAGCAGCTTGGGAGGGCGCACCGGGGAGCTGTTTTTT	CASSLGGRTGELFF
TRBJ2-2	-	TRBV9	-	TGTGCCAGCAGCGTAGATTACGGAAGCGGGTTTGCGGGCGGGGAGCTGTTTTTT	CASSVDYGSGFAGGELFF
TRBJ1-2	-	TRBV3-1/TRBV3-2	-	TGTGCCAGCAGCCAGGGGGCCGTGTTATATGGCTACACCTTC	CASSQGAVLYGYTF
TRBJ1-1	-	TRBV5-1	-	TGCGCCAGCAGCTCCGCCGGGAGGTCCACTGAAGCTTTCTTT	CASSSAGRSTEAFF
TRBJ2-1	TRBD1	TRBV5-1	once	TGCGCCAGCAGCTTGGCGGACAGGTACAATGAGCAGTTCTTC	CASSLADRYNEQFF
TRBJ2-7	TRBD2	TRBV29-1	-	TGCAGCGCCCGTGATAGCGGGAGGTACGAGCAGTACTTC	CSARDSGRYEQYF
TRBJ2-1	-	TRBV6-1	-	TGTGCCAGCAGTGAAGTCGGGTATCAGCAGTTCTTC	CASSEVGYQQFF
TRBJ2-1	TRBD2	TRBV2	-	TGTGCCAGCAGGTTCCAGACTAGCGGCCTCTTTGACAATGAGCAGTTCTTC	CASRFQTSGLFDNEQFF
TRBJ2-6	-	TRBV27	few	TGTGCCAGCAGTTCCCCCCGGGGGGCTCTGTTCTCTGGGGCCAACGTCCTGACTTTC	CASSSPRGALFSGANVLTF
TRBJ2-6	-	TRBV5-1	-	TGCGCCAGCAGCTACAACTCTGGGGCCAACGTCCTGACTTTC	CASSYNSGANVLTF
TRBJ2-1	TRBD2	TRBV27	-	TGTGCCAGCAGTTTGTTAGCGGGAGGTGAGCAGTTCTTC	CASSLLAGGEQFF
TRBJ2-7	TRBD2	TRBV28	-	TGTGCCAGCAGTTTACGGGGACTAGCGGGGCTTTTAAGGTCCTACGAGCAGTACTTC	CASSLRGLAGLLRSYEQYF
TRBJ2-1	-	TRBV27	-	TGTGCCAGCAGTCCCCTTCTGGGCCCCTCGTTCTTC	CASSPLLGPSFF
TRBJ1-5	-	TRBV5-4	-	TGTGCCAGCAGCAATGATGGGGGAGGGTTGAATCAGCCCCAGCATTTT	CASSNDGGGLNQPQHF
TRBJ1-6	TRBD1	TRBV10-3	once	TGTGCCCTCCGGGACAGCCTTAATTCACCCCTCCACTTT	CALRDSLNSPLHF
TRBJ1-1	-	TRBV28	-	TGTGCCAGCCGCCACGGTGGGGCCACTGAAGCTTTCTTT	CASRHGGATEAFF
TRBJ2-5	-	TRBV5-5	-	TGTGCCAGCAGCTTGGGACAGGACGGGTCTTCATTGAAGACCCAGTACTTC	CASSLGQDGSSLKTQYF
TRBJ2-5	-	TRBV5-1	-	TGCGCCAGCAGGGGCCAGACCTCCCAAGAGACCCAGTACTTC	CASRGQTSQETQYF
TRBJ1-2	-	TRBV29-1	once	TGCAGCGTTGAAGCGAGCGACTATGGCTACACCTTC	CSVEASDYGYTF
TRBJ1-2	TRBD1	TRBV4-3	few	TGCGCCAGCAGCCAAGATCCAGGGGACAGAGCCTATGGCTACACCTTC	CASSQDPGDRAYGYTF
TRBJ2-2	-	TRBV5-1	-	TGCGCCAGCAGCTTGAGGGGGAGTTCGAACACCGGGGAGCTGTTTTTT	CASSLRGSSNTGELFF
TRBJ2-3	TRBD1	TRBV5-1	-	TGCGCCAGCAGCTCCGGACAGGGTAGGGATACGCAGTATTTT	CASSSGQGRDTQYF
TRBJ1-1	TRBD1	TRBV3-1/TRBV3-2	-	TGTGCCAGCAGCCCCACAGGGGCACGGACTGAAGCTTTCTTT	CASSPTGARTEAFF
TRBJ1-5	TRBD1	TRBV27	-	TGTGCCAGCAGTTCTCTTCGACAGGGAGATCAGCCCCAGCATTTT	CASSSLRQGDQPQHF
TRBJ1-6	-	TRBV18	-	TGTGCCAGCTCACCACTGGAACAGGATGGGTCTCATAATTCACCCCTCCACTTT	CASSPLEQDGSHNSPLHF
TRBJ1-2	-	TRBV7-9	few	TGTGCCAGCAGCCACGGCTATGGCTACACCTTC	CASSHGYGYTF
TRBJ2-2	TRBD2	TRBV18	-	TGTGCCAGCTCCCTAACTAGCGGGAGTCCCGGGGAGCTGTTTTTT	CASSLTSGSPGELFF
TRBJ2-1	TRBD2	TRBV9	-	TGTGCCAGCAGCGTAGACCCCGGGGGGTTTGAGCAGTTCTTC	CASSVDPGGFEQFF
TRBJ2-1	-	TRBV7-9	few	TGTGCCAGCAGCCAACTTAGGGGTCGCTCCTACAATGAGCAGTTCTTC	CASSQLRGRSYNEQFF
TRBJ1-3	-	TRBV2	-	TGTGCCATACTATGGGTTGGTGGCGAGAACACCATATATTTT	CAILWVGGENTIYF
TRBJ1-1	-	TRBV18	-	TGTGCCAGCTCACCCCTGGGACCTTCAGGGGCTGAAGCTTTCTTT	CASSPLGPSGAEAFF
TRBJ2-3	-	TRBV5-1	-	TGCGCCAGCTGGAAGTTTGCGGGCACAGATACGCAGTATTTT	CASWKFAGTDTQYF
TRBJ2-2	TRBD1	TRBV6-1	-	TGTGCCAGCAGTGAAATCGTGTTAAGGACAGGCGGGGAGCTGTTTTTT	CASSEIVLRTGGELFF
TRBJ2-1	-	TRBV11-1	-	TGTGCCAGCAGCTTAGGTTCGGGAACCCACAATGAGCAGTTCTTC	CASSLGSGTHNEQFF
TRBJ2-3	TRBD2	TRBV28	-	TGTGCCAGCAGTTTCTGGACTAGCGGACCTAGCACAGATACGCAGTATTTT	CASSFWTSGPSTDTQYF
TRBJ1-1	-	TRBV6-5	-	TGTGCCAGCGGTCAGTGGGCGTCTGAAGCTTTCTTT	CASGQWASEAFF
TRBJ1-1	TRBD1	TRBV20-1	-	TGCAGTGCTAGTATACCAGGGGGTAGAAGAGCTTTCTTT	CSASIPGGRRAFF
TRBJ1-2	-	TRBV29-1	-	TGCAGCGTTGAAACCGAACGCGCGGGTGGCTACACCTTC	CSVETERAGGYTF
TRBJ2-5	TRBD1	TRBV4-1	-	TGCGCCAGCAGCCAAGGTACAGGGGGCATTTTTCTAGAGACCCAGTACTTC	CASSQGTGGIFLETQYF
TRBJ1-1	-	TRBV3-1/TRBV3-2	-	TGTGCCAGCAGCCGAACCCGGGGGTTTGAAGCTTTCTTT	CASSRTRGFEAFF
TRBJ1-2	TRBD1	TRBV7-2	-	TGTGCCAGCAGCCGGGACAGAGATGGCTACACCTTC	CASSRDRDGYTF
TRBJ2-7	TRBD2	TRBV2	-	TGTGCCAGCAAGCGGGGCGCTAGCGGCTACGAGCAGTACTTC	CASKRGASGYEQYF
TRBJ1-1	TRBD1	TRBV7-9	medium-sized	TGTGCCAGCAGCTCAGGACAGGGCGGGGATGAAGCTTTCTTT	CASSSGQGGDEAFF
TRBJ1-4	-	TRBV7-2	once	TGTGCCAGCAGCCGTCTTGGTAGCGGGAATGAAAAACTGTTTTTT	CASSRLGSGNEKLFF